These T cell receptor beta chains were read from a single sample in a study of technical replicates of blood from a few donors. Assay: immunoSEQ multiplex PCR; the TCRdb copy retains only in-frame clones and omits some. Of roughly 70,000 clones in the sample, about 97% are singletons; the top ten hold about 0.26%. The sample consisted of T cells isolated from PBMCs. These receptors were taken from a human donor in good health. Each CDR3 is given with its conserved first and last residue. A D gene is named only where the DNA matches it firmly. Clone size is stated in some rows and not others, as once, few, many or a class when expanded.

>TRBV2|NA|TRBD1|TRBJ2-7
TGTGCCAGCACATCGGGACAGGGGGCTCGCTACGAGCAGTACTTC
CASTSGQGARYEQYF
>TRBV19|NA|TRBD1|TRBJ2-7
TGTGCCAGTAGTATCTCGGGACAGGGGACCTACGAGCAGTACTTC
CASSISGQGTYEQYF
>TRBV9|NA|NA|TRBJ2-7
TGTGCCAGCAGCGAGGCCCCGGGGTACGAGCAGTACTTC
CASSEAPGYEQYF
>TRBV30|once|NA|TRBJ2-5
TGTGCCTGGAGTGTACTAAGGGAGACCCAGTACTTC
CAWSVLRETQYF
>TRBV7-2|NA|TRBD1|TRBJ1-5
TGTGCCAGCAGCTTAGACAGGGGGCTACGTCAGCCCCAGCATTTT
CASSLDRGLRQPQHF
>TRBV2|few|NA|TRBJ2-3
TGTGCCAGCAGTGACACCTACACAGATACGCAGTATTTT
CASSDTYTDTQYF
>TRBV29-1|NA|NA|TRBJ2-1
TGCAGCGTTGCGACGCCAGGGCGGAATGAGCAGTTCTTC
CSVATPGRNEQFF
>TRBV10-3|NA|TRBD1|TRBJ2-1
TGTGCCATCACCAACACAGGGGGCCTCTACAATGAGCAGTTCTTC
CAITNTGGLYNEQFF
>TRBV10-3|few|TRBD1|TRBJ1-1
TGTGCCATCAGAGACAGGGGGCGTGCTGAAGCTTTCTTT
CAIRDRGRAEAFF
>TRBV27|NA|TRBD2|TRBJ2-1
TGTGCCAGCACCCGCATGGGGCTAGCGGGGATAAATGAGCAGTTCTTC
CASTRMGLAGINEQFF
>TRBV19|NA|NA|TRBJ1-1
TGTGCCAGTAGTCCAGGGCTTTGGAACACTGAAGCTTTCTTT
CASSPGLWNTEAFF
>TRBV7-7|once|NA|TRBJ2-7
TGTGCCAGCAGCTTAGACAGAGCTTCCTACGAGCAGTACTTC
CASSLDRASYEQYF
>TRBV5-6|NA|TRBD1|TRBJ2-2
TGTGCCAGCAGCCTAGAGACAGGGGGCTACACCGGGGAGCTGTTTTTT
CASSLETGGYTGELFF
>TRBV5-1|NA|NA|TRBJ2-7
TGCGCCAGCAGCTTGGCCAAACTTAATACAGGGCAGTACTTC
CASSLAKLNTGQYF
>TRBV5-6|NA|NA|TRBJ2-1
TGTGCCAGCAGCCCCCAGAGCGATGAGCAGTTCTTC
CASSPQSDEQFF
>TRBV5-6|NA|NA|TRBJ1-2
TGTGCCAGCAGCTTGGAGGTGACAATCTATGGCTACACCTTC
CASSLEVTIYGYTF
>TRBV12-1|NA|NA|TRBJ2-1
TGTGCCAGCAGCTTGAACCGTCGACAGGATAGAATTTACAATGAGCAGTTCTTC
CASSLNRRQDRIYNEQFF
>TRBV30|NA|NA|TRBJ1-4
TGTGCCTGGACCCGATCCGGGATGCCTGAAAAACTGTTTTTT
CAWTRSGMPEKLFF
>TRBV28|NA|NA|TRBJ1-1
TGTGCCAGCAGTTTATTTGACAGCTTCGGTAGCACTGAAGCTTTCTTT
CASSLFDSFGSTEAFF
>TRBV5-3|NA|NA|TRBJ1-2
TGTGCCAGAAGCTCTCGGGAACCTAACTATGGCTACACCTTC
CARSSREPNYGYTF
>TRBV30|NA|NA|TRBJ2-5
TGTGCCTGGAGTGTCGGGAGTGGCTCCTACCAAGAGACCCAGTACTTC
CAWSVGSGSYQETQYF
>TRBV29-1|NA|NA|TRBJ1-2
TGCAGCGTTGAAGCGGGAAGCATGGGCTACACCTTC
CSVEAGSMGYTF
>TRBV7-8|NA|NA|TRBJ2-1
TGTGCCAGCAGCTTACCCAGCAGGGACTTCTCAAGCTCCTACAATGAGCAGTTCTTC
CASSLPSRDFSSSYNEQFF
>TRBV7-8|NA|TRBD1|TRBJ2-5
TGTGCCAGCAGCTTACAGACAGGGGTGGTGACCCAGTACTTC
CASSLQTGVVTQYF
>TRBV6-5|NA|NA|TRBJ1-5
TGTGCCAGCAGCTATGACAGGTATAGCAATCAGCCCCAGCATTTT
CASSYDRYSNQPQHF
>TRBV11-3|NA|TRBD2|TRBJ2-2
TGTGCCAGCAGCGGAGGGGGACTAGCGGGAGTAATCGGGGAGCTGTTTTTT
CASSGGGLAGVIGELFF
>TRBV9|NA|TRBD2|TRBJ2-7
TGTGCCAGCAGCTCCCGACTAGCGGGCCTCTTCTACGAGCAGTACTTC
CASSSRLAGLFYEQYF
>TRBV7-9|NA|TRBD1|TRBJ2-3
TGTGCCAGCACCCTCGGAACAGGGGCAGATACGCAGTATTTT
CASTLGTGADTQYF
>TRBV7-9|NA|NA|TRBJ2-5
TGTGCCAGCAGTCTGGGACATGTAGAAGAGACCCAGTACTTC
CASSLGHVEETQYF
>TRBV11-2|NA|NA|TRBJ1-4
TGTGCCAGCAGCGTTATAACTACAACTAATGAAAAACTGTTTTTT
CASSVITTTNEKLFF
>TRBV4-1|NA|NA|TRBJ1-4
TGCGCCAGCAGCCAAGTTCTTAATGAAAAACTGTTTTTT
CASSQVLNEKLFF
>TRBV27|NA|TRBD2|TRBJ2-7
TGTGCCAGCAGAAACTACGGACTAGCGGGAGCCTACGAGCAGTACTTC
CASRNYGLAGAYEQYF
>TRBV6-1|NA|NA|TRBJ1-5
TGTGCCAGCAGTGAACAACAGGGAAGCAATCAGCCCCAGCATTTT
CASSEQQGSNQPQHF
>TRBV7-8|NA|TRBD1|TRBJ2-7
TGTGCCAGCAAAACAGGGACAGGGAACGAGCAGTACTTC
CASKTGTGNEQYF
>TRBV4-1|NA|NA|TRBJ2-7
TGCGCCAGCAGCCCGGGAATTGGGGACGAGCAGTACTTC
CASSPGIGDEQYF
>TRBV6-6|NA|NA|TRBJ2-7
TGTGCCAGCAGCCTAGGACTCCTGAGCTCCTACGAGCAGTACTTC
CASSLGLLSSYEQYF
>TRBV4-3|NA|NA|TRBJ1-1
TGCGCCAGCAGCCAATATGGGGGGGGGACTGAAGCTTTCTTT
CASSQYGGGTEAFF
>TRBV7-9|NA|NA|TRBJ2-6
TGTGCCAGCAGCTTAGAACGTTATTTAACAAGCTCTGGGGCCAACGTCCTGACTTTC
CASSLERYLTSSGANVLTF
>TRBV9|NA|NA|TRBJ2-2
TGTGCCAGCAGCCCGCGTAGAGGGAACACCGGGGAGCTGTTTTTT
CASSPRRGNTGELFF
>TRBV10-3|NA|TRBD1|TRBJ1-5
TGTGCCATCGGGGTGGACAGGAACGCAAATCAGCCCCAGCATTTT
CAIGVDRNANQPQHF
>TRBV19|NA|NA|TRBJ1-2
TGTGCCAGTAGTATGATACAGGGTAATTCTGGCTACACCTTC
CASSMIQGNSGYTF
>TRBV4-3|NA|TRBD1|TRBJ2-7
TGCGCCAGCAGCCTTGACAGGGCCTACGAGCAGTACTTC
CASSLDRAYEQYF
>TRBV30|NA|NA|TRBJ1-2
TGTGCCTGGAGATGGGGCGAGAACTATGGCTACACCTTC
CAWRWGENYGYTF
>TRBV10-1|NA|TRBD2|TRBJ2-1
TGCGCCAGCAGCCAAGGGACTACTACCTACAATGAGCAGTTCTTC
CASSQGTTTYNEQFF
>TRBV5-4|NA|NA|TRBJ2-2
TGTGCCAGCAGCTTTACGAGGAATTCGGCGAACGGGGAGCTGTTTTTT
CASSFTRNSANGELFF
>TRBV30|once|TRBD1|TRBJ1-4
TGTGCCTACTTGGACAGGGGCCCTGCAACTAATGAAAAACTGTTTTTT
CAYLDRGPATNEKLFF
>TRBV7-3|NA|NA|TRBJ2-1
TGTGCCAGCAGCTCAAACTCTGGCTCCTACAATGAGCAGTTCTTC
CASSSNSGSYNEQFF
>TRBV19|NA|NA|TRBJ1-5
TGTGCCAGTACCACCAAACAGTTCGGGCCCCAGCATTTT
CASTTKQFGPQHF
>TRBV7-8|NA|TRBD1|TRBJ1-5
TGTGCCAGCAGCTTAGTAGGGGGCATCTCCAATCAGCCCCAGCATTTT
CASSLVGGISNQPQHF
>TRBV5-1|NA|TRBD2|TRBJ2-4
TGCGCCAGCAGCTTGTCTCCGGGACTAGCGGGAGGTGGCAACATTCAGTACTTC
CASSLSPGLAGGGNIQYF
>TRBV19|NA|NA|TRBJ1-1
TGTGCCAGTAAGCCGGGTTCGAACACTGAAGCTTTCTTT
CASKPGSNTEAFF
>TRBV4-2|NA|TRBD2|TRBJ2-7
TGTGCCAGCAGCCAAGGGACTAGCGGGAGTTTTGTCACCTACGAGCAGTACTTC
CASSQGTSGSFVTYEQYF
>TRBV19|NA|TRBD2|TRBJ2-1
TGTGCCAGTAGTATGTTAGGCGGGAGGAGGGGGAATGAGCAGTTCTTC
CASSMLGGRRGNEQFF
>TRBV28|NA|NA|TRBJ1-5
TGTGCCAGCAGTTTTACGGGGATGCACAATCAGCCCCAGCATTTT
CASSFTGMHNQPQHF
>TRBV6-5|NA|TRBD1|TRBJ1-2
TGTGCCAGCAGTTACCCAGGACAGGGTATCTATGGCTACACCTTC
CASSYPGQGIYGYTF
>TRBV6-5|NA|NA|TRBJ1-1
TGTGCCAGCAGTTCGTACCAGGGTAAAGGAGCTTTCTTT
CASSSYQGKGAFF
>TRBV6-5|NA|TRBD1|TRBJ1-3
TGTGCCAGCAGTAGGACAGGGGAGTCTGGAAACACCATATATTTT
CASSRTGESGNTIYF